This T cell receptor beta chain appears in the sequencing data of a study of T cell clonotyping in hematopoietic cell transplantation. Turning to this clone: The antigen is unknown.

General study results and limits: Graft donor and pretransplant recipient Inverse Simpson Index values predicted broader posttransplant TCR diversity. At the given depth, recipient repertoires were over 95% de novo clonotypes. Recipient TCR diversity dropped after transplant; expanded clonotypes rose from day 30 to 180. CD4 and CD8 repertoire contributions could not be separated without sorting.

The CDR3 is 13 amino acids. Germline values: CDR1 MNHEY, CDR2 SVGAGI. V was shortened by 4 bases and J by 2 bases, with 9 bases between the two germline ends. This table comes from immunoSEQ multiplex PCR, and its TCRdb copy is limited to in-frame clones, with some not included. The table has more than 55,000 clones, roughly 94% seen once; the top ten hold approximately 1.5%. J is TRBJ2-7 and V is TRBV6-5; possible D gene TRBD1, 6 bases. The receptor comes from a man between 50 and 59 years old in good health. Some clones in this sample may be carry-over from other donors' samples. The sample taken for sequencing was peripheral blood mononuclear cells. The CDR3 DNA follows: TGTGCCAGCAGTTCACAGGGAACCTACGAGCAGTACTTC. Translated: CASSSQGTYEQYF.